One sample yielded the 18 T cell receptor beta chains listed below, sequenced in a study of graft-versus-host responses after intestinal transplantation. Data came from immunoSEQ multiplex PCR; TCRdb stores just in-frame clones and leaves some out. The sample holds roughly 100,000 clones, less than 90% seen once. These TCRs are of unknown antigen specificity. The sample in question was unstimulated CD4+ T cells sorted from spleen or lymph node cells, obtained before intestinal transplant. The receptors originated from a human donor who received an intestinal transplant.

This chain links TRBV4-2 with TRBJ2-5, with 10 bases identical to TRBD2. V shed 0 bases and J 0 bases; nucleotides not matched to a gene: 4. CDR1 is LGHNA and CDR2 is YNFKEQ in the germline V gene. CDR3 size: 17 residues. Here the CDR3 DNA reads TGTGCCAGCAGCCAAGATGGTCTAGCGGGGGACCAAGAGACCCAGTACTTC. Its protein product is CASSQDGLAGDQETQYF.

The J gene is TRBJ1-2, the V gene TRBV6-1; TRBD1 might be the D (6 bases). The CDR3 runs to 12 residues. Trimming shortened V by 6 bases and J by 3 bases, and 8 bases separated the two germline ends. Germline CDR1 is MNHNS and CDR2 is SASEGT. The CDR3 bases are TGTGCCAGCAGGGACAGCTACTATGGCTACACCTTC. Its translation: CASRDSYYGYTF.

The gene calls are TRBV7-3 and TRBJ2-2; 8 bases map to TRBD2. V was pared by 5 bases and J by 5 bases, with 10 bases of the junction left unmatched. In germline, CDR1 is SGHTA, CDR2 FQGTGA. The CDR3 extends over 16 amino acids. The CDR3 protein is CASSPIGSGGTGELFF. CDR3 nucleotides: TGTGCCAGCAGCCCCATCGGGTCGGGAGGGACCGGGGAGCTGTTTTTT.

This clone appeared once. This chain uses TRBV7-9 with TRBJ2-3, with 9 bases matching TRBD2. Unmatched junction bases numbered 7, after V lost 3 bases and J lost 0 bases. This CDR3 spans 17 amino acids. Germline lookup yields CDR1 SEHNR and CDR2 FQNEAQ (reference sequence). The CDR3 reads CASSFGWTSESTDTQYF. Here the CDR3 DNA reads TGTGCCAGCAGCTTTGGTTGGACTAGCGAGAGCACAGATACGCAGTATTTT.

In its sample, this clone was seen once. The chain couples TRBV4-1 to TRBJ2-2, with D maybe TRBD1 (7 bases). CDR3 length: 15 residues. CDR1 and CDR2 from the germline V gene are MGHRA and YSYEKL. Trimming removed 1 base from V and 6 bases from J, with 12 bases in between. The CDR3 spells CASSQGRGQSGELFF. The CDR3 coding sequence is TGCGCCAGCAGCCAAGGGAGGGGGCAGTCCGGGGAGCTGTTTTTT.

V is TRBV11-2 and J is TRBJ1-1, with D tentatively TRBD1 (6 bases). The V and J ends lost 2 bases and 1 base respectively, with 17 bases between them. Germline-derived CDR1 and CDR2 are SGHAT and FQNNGV. The CDR3 is 17 residues long. The CDR3 nucleotides are TGTGCCAGCAGCTTATTGGGGGGGCGGGGGGCGAACACTGAAGCTTTCTTT. Its translation is CASSLLGGRGANTEAFF. Supplemented by reference TRBV11-2 and TRBJ1-1, the full variable domain reads EAGVAQSPRYKIIEKRQSVAFWCNPISGHATLYWYQQILGQGPKLLIQFQNNGVVDDSQLPKDRFSAERLKGVDSTLKIQPAKLEDSAVYLCASSLLGGRGANTEAFFGQGTRLTVV.

The J gene is TRBJ2-7, the V gene TRBV6-6; TRBD1 agrees at 8 bases. The V and J ends lost 5 bases and 5 bases, in that order; junction bases with no gene match: 8. This CDR3 comprises 14 residues. The germline gives CDR1 MNHNY, CDR2 SVGAGI (reference sequence). Written as DNA, the CDR3 is TGTGCCAGCAGTCTTGACAGGGGTATAGACGAGCAGTACTTC. Its translation is CASSLDRGIDEQYF.

The gene calls are TRBV7-9 and TRBJ2-5; no clear D gene. Trimming cost V 2 bases and J 5 bases, with 6 bases left between them. This CDR3 has 12 residues. Germline assignment: CDR1 SEHNR and CDR2 FQNEAQ (reference sequence). DNA of the CDR3: TGTGCCAGCAGCTTATTAGTGGAGACCCAGTACTTC. It yields the protein CASSLLVETQYF.

The chain combines TRBV5-4 with TRBJ2-5; the match to TRBD1 covers 8 bases. TRBJ2-7 explains the end of the DNA better; the J call may be wrong. In germline, CDR1 is SGHNT, CDR2 YYREEE (reference sequence). The CDR3 has 15 residues. This CDR3 reads CASSLRDRSSYEQYF. DNA for the CDR3: TGTGCCAGCAGCTTGAGGGACAGGAGCTCCTACGAGCAGTACTTC.

The CDR3 spells CASATGVRGNEQFF. CDR3 sequence (DNA): TGTGCCAGCGCCACAGGGGTAAGGGGGAATGAGCAGTTCTTC. The chain couples TRBV18 to TRBJ2-1, with 7 bases matching TRBD1. This CDR3 is built from 14 residues. J was trimmed by 7 bases and V by 8 bases; bases with no gene match: 11. Germline-derived CDR1 and CDR2 are KGHSH and LQKENI. The full variable domain, completed using reference TRBV18 and TRBJ2-1, is NAGVMQNPRHLVRRRGQEARLRCSPMKGHSHVYWYRQLPEEGLKFMVYLQKENIIDESGMPKERFSAEFPKEGPSILRIQQVVRGDSAAYFCASATGVRGNEQFFGPGTRLTVL.

The chain uses TRBV18 and TRBJ2-7; 11 nucleotides agree with TRBD2. Germline loops: CDR1 KGHSH, CDR2 LQKENI. The CDR3 sequence is 18 residues long. The V segment lost 2 bases and the J segment 3 bases; nucleotides outside the gene matches: 12. CDR3 nucleotides: TGTGCCAGCTCACCAGGGCTAGCGGGGGGTTCTTCACACTACGAGCAGTACTTC. Translation gives CASSPGLAGGSSHYEQYF.

This rearrangement joins TRBV5-6 to TRBJ2-3, with D possibly being TRBD2 (5 bases). CDR1 is SGHDT and CDR2 is YYEEEE in the germline V gene. The CDR3 sequence is 14 residues long. V lost 5 bases, J lost 6 bases, and 16 bases lay in between. For the CDR3, the DNA is TGTGCCAGCAGATCCGGACTTGGGCGGGATACGCAGTATTTT. Its protein is CASRSGLGRDTQYF.

The V and J genes are TRBV7-6 and TRBJ2-1, with D possibly being TRBD1 or TRBD2 (6 bases each). V was shortened by 5 bases and J by 11 bases, with 19 bases between the two germline ends. Germline CDR1 and CDR2: SGHVS and FNYEAQ. This CDR3 has 14 amino acids. The CDR3 DNA follows: TGTGCCAGCAGCCGTGGGGGGCACACAGTCCAGCAGTTCTTC. This codes for CASSRGGHTVQQFF.

This clone came up once. The chain joins TRBV2 to TRBJ2-7, with 7 nucleotides matching TRBD2. CDR3 length equals 14 residues. Germline V gene sequence: CDR1 SNHLY, CDR2 FYNNEI. Unmatched junction bases numbered 10, after V lost 4 bases and J lost 7 bases. As DNA, the CDR3 is TGTGCCAGCAGTGGTCTAGCGGAGTGGGGAGAGCAGTACTTC. Translated, it gives CASSGLAEWGEQYF.

The V and J genes are TRBV4-1 and TRBJ2-3; D is possibly TRBD2 (5 bases). CDR3 length equals 17 residues. Germline values: CDR1 MGHRA, CDR2 YSYEKL. Trimming removed 1 base from V and 0 bases from J, with 14 bases in between. CDR3 bases: TGCGCCAGCAGCCAAGGGGCTAGCAGACCTAGCACAGATACGCAGTATTTT. Translated, it gives CASSQGASRPSTDTQYF.

This clone turned up a few times. CDR3 DNA sequence: TGTGCCAGCAGCGCGGGACTCATCACAGATACGCAGTATTTT. It encodes CASSAGLITDTQYF. The chain couples TRBV7-2 to TRBJ2-3; D is perhaps TRBD2 (6 bases). This CDR3 has 14 residues. Germline assignment: CDR1 SGHTA and CDR2 FQGNSA. V was pared by 5 bases and J by 2 bases, with 11 bases between.

The chain recombines TRBV7-6 with TRBJ2-2; no clear D. This CDR3 is 16 amino acids long. The germline gives CDR1 SGHVS, CDR2 FNYEAQ. V lost 2 bases and J lost 8, with 18 bases in between. The DNA for the CDR3 is TGTGCCAGCAGCTTACTCATGGCAGGCTCGTCGGGGGAGCTGTTTTTT. This gives the protein CASSLLMAGSSGELFF.

The rearrangement joins TRBV10-3 to TRBJ1-5; perhaps TRBD1 as D (6 bases). The germline V and J ends were trimmed by 2 bases and 3 bases, with 11 bases remaining between them. The CDR3 length is 15 residues. The germline V gene encodes CDR1 ENHRY and CDR2 SYGVKD. CDR3 region: CAISEPGADNQPQHF. The CDR3 nucleotides read TGTGCCATCAGTGAGCCGGGGGCGGACAATCAGCCCCAGCATTTT.